The present entry profiles one T cell receptor (beta chain) with its context. The target of this receptor is not known. No base quality values were provided; no much bigger clone lies one nucleotide off. CD8 naive samples consisted of CD45RO-negative cells that were positively selected for CCR7, yielding a CD45RA+CCR7+ population without TemRA cells. Healthy HIV-negative adults with no recently reported acute infections or vaccinations were included as donors. Every donor was a Caucasian adult living in Nashville, Tennessee, USA. Blood was obtained by leukapheresis, after which PBMCs were separated by Ficoll-Histopaque density gradient centrifugation and cryopreserved in liquid nitrogen vapor phase. Purity and quantity of every magnetically sorted T cell population were checked by analytical flow cytometry. Each sorted fraction had its genomic DNA isolated and then quantified by UV absorbance on a Nanodrop 2000c.

The V and J ends are trimmed by 3 bases and 1 base, leaving 11 bases between them. Looking up the germline V gene yields CDR1 SGHTS and CDR2 YDEGEE. The CDR3 goes from the cysteine to the phenylalanine over 15 residues. Kept here is only the CDR3 DNA, which spans 45 bases and is read in frame from base 1. This sample was taken from a study of shared clonotypes between healthy human individuals (TCRdb year 2020). About the investigation overall: The cohort comprised a couple of women and a few men aged 18 to 49 years. For each donor, CD4 naive and CD4 memory were each run on three plates, CD8 naive on two plates, and CD8 memory on one plate. Libraries were prepared and TCR repertoires were sequenced by different laboratories using diverse techniques, in order to increase sequencing depth and limit assay-specific biases. Each donor's leukapheresis produced roughly between roughly 0.85 and 10 billion PBMCs. To estimate repertoire size and how much clonotype sharing occurs between individuals, the study deeply sequenced the blood TCR repertoires of five or six healthy adults. Overall results and qualifications from the work: When a handful of donors were compared, the shared fraction of clonotypes was around 4.6% for naive CD4, 3.5% to 4% for naive CD8, about 2.4% for memory CD4, and under 0.5% for memory CD8. Rarefaction of sorted-subset datasets indicated incomplete sequencing despite the large sequencing depth. Pairwise subsampling led to the expectation that sequencing depth would affect the degree of clonotype sharing among donors. Naive subsets generally had larger estimated clonotype richness than memory subsets. Because the study included a small number of donors, the genetic and exposure-history diversity represented was limited. Compared with non-shared clonotypes, the clonotypes found in all four sorted-subset donors had higher generation probabilities. Only blood was sampled, and tissue TCR repertoires likely differ from those in blood.

Using the deep immunoSEQ assay, TCR CDR3 regions were amplified from genomic DNA by multiplex PCR. Extracted genomic DNA from each cell subset was spread evenly across all wells of several immunoSEQ 96-well plates, with each plate serving as a replicate. For sorted subsets, approximately 190 ng genomic DNA, equal to about 30,000 T cell genomes, was loaded into each replicate PCR. Purified libraries were quantified with a Qubit 3.0 fluorometer, sized on a Bioanalyzer 2100, and re-quantified with the KAPA Library Quantification kit. A separate single-read 150-cycle Illumina NextSeq 550 flow cell was used to sequence each immunoSEQ 96-well plate. The paper's processing steps were these. Because the immunoSEQ output held only junctional sequences and lacked quality scores, the filtering could not match the filtering applied to full-length reads. Sequences were annotated with PyIR, a Python wrapper for IgBLAST v1.9, and V/J genes and CDR3 were assigned using IMGT germline references. Reads were removed for weak V/J assignments (E-value above 1e-6), missing CDR3, stop codons, out-of-frame junctions, or ambiguous translated residues. V3J clonotypes were defined by identical inferred V gene, J gene, and CDR3 amino acid sequence. Percentage overlap between repertoires was computed as shared unique clonotypes divided by the size of the smaller repertoire. Richness of each repertoire was evaluated using RTK rarefaction, the Chao1 estimator, and Recon v2.1 estimates of unobserved clonotypes. For all TCRbeta clonotypes obtained by the gDNA method from a handful of donors, generation probabilities were computed with OLGA. TCRdb stores this immuneACCESS table with in-frame sequences only. Part of the clones is absent; in the studies checked, under half of the shortfall reflects unresolved V genes, and no reason is known for the rest. V and J calls and clone size come straight from that table; D and trimming were deduced from the DNA. The sample profile shows hundreds of thousands of clones; roughly 95% of them were found once. Together, the top ten hold about 0.11% of the sample.

The source material was naive CD8+ T cells sorted from blood. The cell subset or site label corresponds to: CD45RA+CCR7+. The sequence was obtained from a woman aged 25 to 45 in good health. The rearranged segments are TRBV5-8 and TRBJ2-1; the D gene is possibly TRBD1, with 5 bases matching. Read as DNA, the sequence is TGTGCCAGCAGCTCCGACCAGGGTTCCTACAATGAGCAGTTCTTC. Protein translation: CASSSDQGSYNEQFF.